Listed below are T cell receptor beta chains from one sample, sequenced in a study of post-analysis software for immune sequencing data. TCRdb used MiXCR to reprocess the PCR reads, holding one entry per CDR3 protein. The sample includes 750,000 to 950,000 distinct CDR3 sequences, roughly half of them seen just once. The sample comprised blood. All receptors come from a girl aged 10-17 years with multiple sclerosis. CDR3s include the opening cysteine and the closing phenylalanine or tryptophan. Fields, in order: clone size, CDR3 length, D gene, J gene, V gene, CDR3 DNA, CDR3 protein. The D gene is left open where the match is weak. Clone size is stated in some rows and not others, as once, few, many or a class when expanded.

>.|14|.|TRBJ1-1|TRBV5-1
TGCGCCAGCAGCTTCCCCGACAGGACTACTGAAGCTTTCTTT
CASSFPDRTTEAFF
>few|13|.|TRBJ2-5|TRBV29-1
TGCAGCGTTCGGCTCAGGGTCAAGCAGACCCAGTACTTC
CSVRLRVKQTQYF
>once|16|TRBD2|TRBJ2-5|TRBV12-3/TRBV12-4
TGTGCCAGCAGTCTTCGACTAGCGGGGAGGTTGGAGACCCAGTACTTC
CASSLRLAGRLETQYF
>.|17|TRBD2|TRBJ2-5|TRBV2
TGTGCCAGCAGGGGGGGACTAGCGGGTCTCCCAGGGGAGACCCAGTACTTC
CASRGGLAGLPGETQYF
>.|14|TRBD1|TRBJ1-1|TRBV5-1
TGCGCCAGCAGCTTCAACAGGGGGAACACTGAAGCTTTCTTT
CASSFNRGNTEAFF
>few|12|.|TRBJ1-1|TRBV30
TGTGCCTGGAGTCTCCAGAACACTGAAGCTTTCTTT
CAWSLQNTEAFF
>.|16|.|TRBJ1-1|TRBV5-1
TGCGCCAGCAGCTTGTTACCCTCTTTGGCGAACACTGAAGCTTTCTTT
CASSLLPSLANTEAFF
>few|14|.|TRBJ2-1|TRBV5-4
TGTGCCAGCAGCTACTCCGGGACCCCTTATGAGCAGTTCTTC
CASSYSGTPYEQFF
>many|14|TRBD2|TRBJ2-7|TRBV20-1
TGCAGTGCTAGAGATCAAAGCGGGGGCATAGAGCAGTACTTC
CSARDQSGGIEQYF
>few|13|.|TRBJ2-7|TRBV5-1
TGCGCCAGCGGTCCGGGACATCACTACGAGCAGTACTTC
CASGPGHHYEQYF
>.|14|TRBD2|TRBJ2-5|TRBV7-3
TGTGCCAGCAGCTCCGGGGGGTTCTACAATGAGCAGTACTTC
CASSSGGFYNEQYF
>.|15|.|TRBJ2-7|TRBV20-1
TGCAGTGCTAGACCCCATTGGACAGACTCCTACGAGCAGTACTTC
CSARPHWTDSYEQYF
>few|16|TRBD2|TRBJ2-7|TRBV7-9
TGTGCCAGCAGCTTCAGGTCGGGACTAGCGGACAATGAGCAGTACTTC
CASSFRSGLADNEQYF
>.|16|.|TRBJ2-3|TRBV9
TGTGCCAGCAGCGTAGCCAGTGCCGGAACCACAGATACGCAGTATTTT
CASSVASAGTTDTQYF
>.|15|.|TRBJ2-3|TRBV12-3/TRBV12-4
TGTGCCAGCGGCCTACGGGGGGCAGGGTTGGGTACGCAGTATTTT
CASGLRGAGLGTQYF
>.|16|TRBD1|TRBJ2-3|TRBV7-2
TGTGCCAGCAGCCCTAGGCTGGGACAGGGGACAGATACGCAGTATTTT
CASSPRLGQGTDTQYF
>few|14|.|TRBJ2-7|TRBV9
TGTGCCAGCAGCTCAGACGGAGCCTCCTACGAGCAGTACTTC
CASSSDGASYEQYF
>once|14|.|TRBJ2-7|TRBV6-1
TGTGCCAGCATCCACGTTCCTAGCTCCTACGAGCAGTACTTC
CASIHVPSSYEQYF
>few|13|.|TRBJ2-7|TRBV9
TGTGCCAGCAGCAGAAGGGGCGGGTACGAGCAGTACTTC
CASSRRGGYEQYF
>.|12|.|TRBJ2-7|TRBV7-9
TGTGCCAGCAGCTTATCCAAACCTGAGCAGTACTTC
CASSLSKPEQYF
>few|13|.|TRBJ1-2|TRBV7-9
TGTGCCAGCAGCTTCTCGGGAGGATATGGCTACACCTTC
CASSFSGGYGYTF
>.|15|TRBD2|TRBJ2-1|TRBV6-5
TGTGCCAGCAGTTACTCACTAGCGGGGCCCAATGAGCAGTTCTTC
CASSYSLAGPNEQFF
>few|13|.|TRBJ2-1|TRBV7-9
TGTGCCAGCAGCTTAGTCGCGGACAATGAGCAGTTCTTC
CASSLVADNEQFF
>.|12|.|TRBJ2-1|TRBV11-2
TGTGCCAGCAGCTTAGATATCAATGAGCAGTTCTTC
CASSLDINEQFF
>few|13|.|TRBJ1-5|TRBV6-5
TGTGCCAGCAGTTACCGACGCAATCAGCCCCAGCATTTT
CASSYRRNQPQHF
>.|14|.|TRBJ2-7|TRBV9
TGTGCCAGCAGCGTAGATCCATCGCAGGGGGAGCAGTACTTC
CASSVDPSQGEQYF
>.|20|TRBD2|TRBJ2-7|TRBV7-2
TGTGCCAGCAGCTTTCGCACCACCTGGACTAGCGGGGTCCCGGACTACGAGCAGTACTTC
CASSFRTTWTSGVPDYEQYF
>few|12|.|TRBJ2-3|TRBV29-1
TGCAGCGTCGTGACAGACACAGATACGCAGTATTTT
CSVVTDTDTQYF
>.|15|.|TRBJ1-1|TRBV6-5
TGTGCCAGCAGTTACTCGACGAATCTGAACACTGAAGCTTTCTTT
CASSYSTNLNTEAFF
>.|13|.|TRBJ2-4|TRBV12-3/TRBV12-4
TGTGCCAGCAGCCCTGAATGGGGATACATTCAGTACTTC
CASSPEWGYIQYF
>.|15|.|TRBJ1-1|TRBV6-4
TGTGCCAGCAGGAAGGAGTACACCGAAAACACTGAAGCTTTCTTT
CASRKEYTENTEAFF
>.|18|.|TRBJ2-5|TRBV12-3/TRBV12-4
TGTGCCAGCAGTTTAGCGATGAGAGGGGGGATGATGGGGGAGACCCAGTACTTC
CASSLAMRGGMMGETQYF
>few|17|.|TRBJ1-1|TRBV6-1
TGTGCCAGCAGTGATCACCTCAGGGAGGGGTATTCGACTGAAGCTTTCTTT
CASSDHLREGYSTEAFF
>.|15|TRBD2|TRBJ2-1|TRBV3-1
TGTGCCAGCAGCCACCACGGGACTAGCGGCAATGAGCAGTTCTTC
CASSHHGTSGNEQFF
>.|15|.|TRBJ2-7|TRBV20-1
TGCAGTGCTAGAGAGCCGGGACACGTAACCTACGAGCAGTACTTC
CSAREPGHVTYEQYF
>once|16|.|TRBJ2-1|TRBV29-1
TGCAGCGTTGAGGGTGGACAGAGACCGACGTACAATGAGCAGTTCTTC
CSVEGGQRPTYNEQFF
>.|15|TRBD2|TRBJ2-1|TRBV7-2
TGTGCCAGCAGCTTAGTTGTGACTAGCGGGACTACCCAGTTCTTC
CASSLVVTSGTTQFF
>.|16|.|TRBJ1-2|TRBV11-2
TGTGCCAGCAGCTTAGAATACAGGAAGACTAACTATGGCTACACCTTC
CASSLEYRKTNYGYTF
>.|13|.|TRBJ2-3|TRBV14
TGTGCCAGCAGCCAAGAAATAGGCGATACGCAGTATTTT
CASSQEIGDTQYF
>.|12|.|TRBJ2-5|TRBV11-2
TGTGCCAGCAGCTTAGAAATCAATGAGCAGTACTTC
CASSLEINEQYF
>.|14|.|TRBJ2-1|TRBV20-1
TGCAGTGCTAGAGATGACCGGGGGGCTGTTAAGCAGTTCTTC
CSARDDRGAVKQFF
>few|16|.|TRBJ2-1|TRBV6-1
TGTGCCAGCAGTGAAGAGAGGATGATCCCTCTACATGGGCAGTTCTTC
CASSEERMIPLHGQFF
>.|15|TRBD2|TRBJ2-1|TRBV29-1
TGCAGCGTTGAAGCTTGGACTAGGCCCGACAATGAGCAGTTCTTC
CSVEAWTRPDNEQFF